This T cell receptor beta chain appears in the sequencing data of a study of PD-L1 blockade in urothelial cancer. This sample's time point: pretreatment peripheral blood. Synthetic analogs of TCR templates were spiked into every PCR. The method was immunoSEQ multiplex PCR; TCRdb's version includes in-frame clones alone and lacks a portion of them. Seen here are 60,000 to 65,000 clones, 81% observed once, and the top ten hold roughly 3.2%. The table lists this clone with a few counts. The CDR3 sequence is 13 residues long. CDR1 is SQVTM and CDR2 is ANQGSEA in the germline V gene. The V segment lost 7 bases and the J segment 6 bases; nucleotides outside the gene matches: 5.

The V and J genes are TRBV29-1 and TRBJ1-4; 10 bases are shared with TRBD1. The sequence was obtained from a man in his 70s with urothelial cancer. Source: PBMCs, taken around atezolizumab (anti-PD-L1) treatment. CDR3 bases: TGCAGCGCGAGGACAGGGGGTGATGAAAAACTGTTTTTT. Its protein is CSARTGGDEKLFF.